This T cell receptor beta chain was recorded in a study of cytomegalovirus exposure and HLA in healthy donors. Germline assignment: CDR1 MGHRA and CDR2 YSYEKL. The CDR3 extends over 17 amino acids. V shed 2 bases, J shed 0 bases, and the junction held 4 bases outside the gene matches. As to this clone: Its target is unknown.

Both 60 Vbeta primers and 13 Jbeta primers went into the PCR. As originally analysed: A follow-up analysis tallied 73 million or so unique TCR beta chains, roughly 11 million shared. Produced via immunoSEQ multiplex PCR; TCRdb's table is partial and in-frame only. The V and J calls and clone size are taken from that table; D and trimming were inferred from the DNA. The sample yields 180,000 or so clones, under 90% seen once. Study-level findings and limits: Analyses of presence/absence relied on an assumption of roughly uniform sequencing depth across donors. As a later analysis showed, several of the most significant clusters appeared to be linked to common viral pathogens. V- and J-gene trimming of TCR beta was linked (in a later analysis) to a missense DCLRE1C variant.

This TCR derives from a boy aged 2-9 years in good health and CMV-seronegative. The J gene is TRBJ1-6, the V gene TRBV4-1; the match to TRBD1 covers 7 bases. The material sequenced was PBMCs. The CDR3 spells CASSQSRDSSYNSPLHF. In DNA form, the CDR3 reads TGCGCCAGCAGCCAATCCCGGGACAGCTCCTATAATTCACCCCTCCACTTT.